These 17 T cell receptor beta chains were all obtained from the same sample, sequenced in a study of CD8+ T cells in alopecia areata. RNA was extracted and reverse transcribed into cDNA as the sequencing template. Profiling relied on immunoSEQ multiplex PCR, and the TCRdb table lists in-frame clones only, not all of them. Of 110,000 to 150,000 clones listed, roughly 52% were seen once; the top ten hold less than 20%. Described treatment: oral pan-JAK inhibitor, 5-10 mg twice daily. The specimen was CD8+ T cells sorted from blood, collected at week 4, from a patient treated with tofacitinib. Source of these receptors: a human donor with alopecia areata.

The chain recombines TRBV30 with TRBJ1-2; unclear D gene. This CDR3 is built from 14 residues. Germline loops: CDR1 GTSNPN, CDR2 SVGIG (reference sequence). V was trimmed by 3 bases and J by 4 bases, leaving 15 bases between them. This CDR3 is CAWSPSEEVYGYTF. CDR3 bases: TGTGCCTGGAGCCCAAGTGAGGAGGTCTATGGCTACACCTTC. The full variable domain, its missing parts supplied by reference TRBV30 and TRBJ1-2, is SQTIHQWPATLVQPVGSPLSLECTVEGTSNPNLYWYRQAAGRGLQLLFYSVGIGQISSEVPQNLSASRPQDRQFILSSKKLLLSDSGFYLCAWSPSEEVYGYTFGSGTRLTVV.

This clone was observed a handful of times. The gene calls are TRBV7-9 and TRBJ2-7; 8 positions match TRBD1. Germline CDR1 SEHNR, CDR2 FQNEAQ (reference sequence). Unmatched junction bases numbered 7, after V lost 5 bases and J lost 7 bases. The CDR3 consists of 13 residues. The CDR3, as DNA: TGTGCCAGCAGCCCCCAGGGGGCTGGGGAGCAGTACTTC. Amino acids: CASSPQGAGEQYF. The full variable domain, its missing parts supplied by reference TRBV7-9 and TRBJ2-7, is DTGVSQNPRHKITKRGQNVTFRCDPISEHNRLYWYRQTLGQGPEFLTYFQNEAQLEKSRLLSDRFSAERPKGSFSTLEIQRTEQGDSAMYLCASSPQGAGEQYFGPGTRLTVT.

The chain employs TRBV7-9 and TRBJ1-1; D gene unclear. CDR3 length: 17 amino acids. V lost 7 bases to trimming and J lost 3 bases, with 24 bases between them. The V gene's germline CDR1 is SEHNR and CDR2 FQNEAQ (reference sequence). The CDR3 coding sequence is TGTGCCAGCACCTCGACCAGTTCTGGCGATGGAGACACTGAAGCTTTCTTT. Translation: CASTSTSSGDGDTEAFF.

This sequence joins TRBV7-9 and TRBJ1-2; maybe TRBD1 (6 bases). CDR1 and CDR2 from the germline V gene are SEHNR and FQNEAQ (reference sequence). V was clipped by 7 bases and J by 4 bases, with 16 bases between them. The CDR3 runs 14 residues. Here the CDR3 DNA reads TGTGCCAGCACCCTAGGGGGGAGTCTCTATGGCTACACCTTC. Translating it yields CASTLGGSLYGYTF.

This clone was found a few times. Other DNA sequences in the sample encode the same CDR3. In nucleotides, the CDR3 is TGCAGCGTCAGACAGGGGAGCACCTACGAGCAGTACTTC. Its protein is CSVRQGSTYEQYF. The V call is TRBV29-1, the J call TRBJ2-7; 8 positions agree with TRBD1. The CDR3 sequence is 13 residues long. The V segment lost 6 bases and the J segment 2 bases; nucleotides outside the gene matches: 6. The germline CDR1 and CDR2 sequences are SQVTM and ANQGSEA.

The chain is built from TRBV4-1 and TRBJ2-7; no reliable D call. The CDR3 runs 14 residues. V lost 2 bases to trimming and J lost 0 bases, with 8 bases between them. In germline, CDR1 is MGHRA, CDR2 YSYEKL. CDR3 amino acids: CASSQPVSSYEQYF. The CDR3 DNA is TGCGCCAGCAGCCAACCAGTGTCCTCCTACGAGCAGTACTTC.

The chain employs TRBV27 and TRBJ1-2; D is unresolved. V dropped 0 bases and J dropped 4 bases, with 6 bases sitting between them. Germline loops: CDR1 MNHEY, CDR2 SMNVEV (reference sequence). The CDR3 has 13 amino acids. The CDR3 sequence: CASSLSRSYGYTF. The CDR3 region has the DNA TGTGCCAGCAGTTTATCGAGGAGCTATGGCTACACCTTC.

The V call is TRBV29-1, the J call TRBJ2-3, with a possible D match to TRBD1 (5 bases). This CDR3 has 13 residues. The ends were cut back, 6 bases at V and 2 bases at J, with 12 bases in the middle. Germline loops: CDR1 SQVTM, CDR2 ANQGSEA. DNA of the CDR3: TGCAGCGTCGGAAGGGGAAACACAGATACGCAGTATTTT. This sequence encodes CSVGRGNTDTQYF.

V gene TRBV5-1 combines with J gene TRBJ1-1; TRBD1 is a possible D gene (6 bases). Germline V gene sequence: CDR1 SGHRS, CDR2 YFSETQ. The V end lost 4 bases, the J end lost 4 bases, and 17 bases lay between the germline ends. The CDR3 runs to 15 residues. The CDR3 sequence is CASSPVGGQGTEAFF. The CDR3, as DNA: TGCGCCAGCAGCCCGGTGGGGGGCCAGGGCACTGAAGCTTTCTTT.

The chain carries TRBV27 and TRBJ2-3, with 8 bases lining up with TRBD2. The junction had 14 bases not matched to a gene; V was cut back by 4 bases and J by 5 bases. Germline CDR1 MNHEY, CDR2 SMNVEV (reference sequence). This CDR3 is 17 amino acids long. CDR3 sequence reads: CASSSQTQRGPGDTQYF. For the CDR3, the DNA is TGTGCCAGCAGTTCCCAAACCCAGCGGGGGCCAGGAGATACGCAGTATTTT.

The sample holds a few counts of this clone. The V and J genes are TRBV7-8 and TRBJ2-1; 8 nucleotides agree with TRBD1. Germline trimming cut 7 bases from V and 6 bases from J; bases unmatched to any gene: 5. The CDR3 is 13 residues long. In germline, CDR1 is SGHVS, CDR2 FQNEAQ. This CDR3 is CASKTGASNEQFF. In DNA form, the CDR3 reads TGTGCCAGCAAGACAGGGGCGAGCAATGAGCAGTTCTTC.

This clone was seen a handful of times. The gene calls are TRBV5-4 and TRBJ2-7; D is ambiguous. V lost 0 bases and J lost 6, with 10 bases in between. The V gene's germline CDR1 is SGHNT and CDR2 YYREEE (reference sequence). CDR3 size: 13 residues. As DNA, the CDR3 is TGTGCCAGCAGCTTGGGTTGGGGTTCCGAGCAGTACTTC. Its protein is CASSLGWGSEQYF. The full variable domain, completed using reference TRBV5-4 and TRBJ2-7, is ETGVTQSPTHLIKTRGQQVTLRCSSQSGHNTVSWYQQALGQGPQFIFQYYREEENGRGNFPPRFSGLQFPNYSSELNVNALELDDSALYLCASSLGWGSEQYFGPGTRLTVT.

V is TRBV30 and J is TRBJ2-7; no clear D. CDR3 length equals 12 residues. Germline values: CDR1 GTSNPN, CDR2 SVGIG (reference sequence). Trimming cost V 4 bases and J 7 bases, with 14 bases left between them. The CDR3 DNA sequence: TGTGCCTGGAACGCAGTGGGGATGGAGCAGTACTTC. Protein product: CAWNAVGMEQYF.

This chain connects TRBV6-5 to TRBJ2-5, with D possibly matching TRBD2 (5 bases). Germline loops: CDR1 MNHEY, CDR2 SVGAGI. This CDR3 region has 13 residues. V lost 5 bases to trimming and J lost 5 bases, with 12 bases between them. CDR3 residues: CASSPGFRETQYF. The CDR3 DNA is TGTGCCAGCAGTCCGGGGTTCCGGGAGACCCAGTACTTC.

This clone was seen more than once but under ten times. The V and J genes are TRBV7-9 and TRBJ1-4; D call uncertain. The V gene lost 4 bases and the J gene lost 4 bases, with 13 bases spanning the gap. CDR3 size: 15 residues. Germline V gene data show CDR1 as SEHNR and CDR2 as FQNEAQ (reference sequence). In DNA form, the CDR3 reads TGTGCCAGCAGCTCGACGGCCGCAGTTAATGAAAAACTGTTTTTT. Translated, it gives CASSSTAAVNEKLFF.

A single count supports this clone. This chain uses TRBV6-5 with TRBJ2-5; TRBD2 aligns across 8 bases. The length of the CDR3 is 13 residues. Germline-derived CDR1 and CDR2 are MNHEY and SVGAGI. The V and J ends lost 6 bases and 5 bases, in that order; junction bases with no gene match: 5. The CDR3 region is CASRSGGGETQYF. CDR3 bases: TGTGCCAGCAGGAGCGGGGGAGGTGAGACCCAGTACTTC.

V is TRBV5-6 and J is TRBJ2-3, with D possibly matching TRBD2 (5 bases). V lost 3 bases, J lost 13 bases, and 15 bases lay in between. The CDR3 is 12 residues long. Germline CDR1 reads SGHDT; CDR2 reads YYEEEE. CDR3 DNA sequence: TGTGCCAGCAGCTCTCCAGAGGGTAGGGAGTATTTT. Its translation: CASSSPEGREYF.